This T cell receptor (beta chain) was captured by sequencing in a study of T cell responses to AZD1222 COVID-19 vaccine. V was trimmed by 4 bases and J by 0 bases, leaving 7 bases between them. The CDR3 extends over 14 amino acids. Germline-derived CDR1 and CDR2 are SNHLY and FYNNEI. Data came from immunoSEQ multiplex PCR; TCRdb stores just in-frame clones and leaves some out. This table has roughly 76,000 clones, 75% to 90% appearing once. Sequenced here: peripheral blood, sampled on day 0 of AZD1222 vaccination. This sequence was found in an adult in good health. V is TRBV2 and J is TRBJ1-3; possible D gene TRBD1, 6 bases. CDR3 region: CASSGGLSGNTIYF. The DNA for the CDR3 is TGTGCCAGCAGTGGGGGGCTCTCTGGAAACACCATATATTTT.